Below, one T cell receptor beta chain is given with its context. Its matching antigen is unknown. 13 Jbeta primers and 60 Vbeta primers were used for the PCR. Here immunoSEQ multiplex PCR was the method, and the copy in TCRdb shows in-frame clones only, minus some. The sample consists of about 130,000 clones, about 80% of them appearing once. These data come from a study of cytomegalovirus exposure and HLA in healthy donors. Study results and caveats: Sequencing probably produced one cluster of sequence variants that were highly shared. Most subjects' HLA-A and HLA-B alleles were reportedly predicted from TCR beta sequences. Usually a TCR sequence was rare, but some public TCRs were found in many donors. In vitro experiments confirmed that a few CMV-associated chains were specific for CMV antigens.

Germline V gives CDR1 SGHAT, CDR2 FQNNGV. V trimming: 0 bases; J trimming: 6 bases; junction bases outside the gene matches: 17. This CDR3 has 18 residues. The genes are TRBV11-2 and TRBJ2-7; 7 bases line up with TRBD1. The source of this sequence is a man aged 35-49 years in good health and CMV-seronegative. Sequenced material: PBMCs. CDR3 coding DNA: TGTGCCAGCAGCTTAGATCGGTGGCCCATTGGGACAGCCCTCGAGCAGTACTTC. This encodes CASSLDRWPIGTALEQYF.